These T cell receptor beta chains were read from a single sample in a study of Ad26.COV2.S vaccination and SARS-CoV-2 variants. Assay used: immunoSEQ multiplex PCR; TCRdb lists only in-frame clones, some missing. The sample holds about 480,000 clones; 87% are singletons and the top ten take 9.5% to 15%. The sequences come from peripheral blood, collected in a trial of Ad26.COV2.S vaccine versus placebo. The receptors here all came from a person between 18 and 65 years old who received the Ad26.COV2.S COVID-19 vaccine or a placebo. Both conserved end residues are part of each CDR3. The D gene is left open where the match is weak.

j_call,v_call,d_call,cdr3_nt,cdr3_aa
TRBJ1-6,TRBV4-3,-,TGCGCCAGCAGCCAAGTGATCTATAATTCACCCCTCCACTTT,CASSQVIYNSPLHF
TRBJ1-5,TRBV6-1,-,TGTGCCAGCAGTGAAATCTTTAATAGCAATCAGCCCCAGCATTTT,CASSEIFNSNQPQHF
TRBJ1-2,TRBV19,-,TGTGCCAGTAGTATGCAGGGGAGCGATTTTGGCTACACCTTC,CASSMQGSDFGYTF
TRBJ1-5,TRBV2,TRBD1,TGTGCCAGCAGTGAACTACAGGGGTTCGGGCAGCCCCAGCATTTT,CASSELQGFGQPQHF
TRBJ1-3,TRBV11-2,-,TGTGCCAGCAGTCGCGGGAGGGGGGGCGGAAACACCATATATTTT,CASSRGRGGGNTIYF
TRBJ2-3,TRBV29-1,TRBD2,TGCAGCGTTGAAGATGGTAGCGGGAGTTCAGATACGCAGTATTTT,CSVEDGSGSSDTQYF
TRBJ1-5,TRBV2,-,TGTGCCAGCAGTCGTGAGCCGAATCAGCCCCAGCATTTT,CASSREPNQPQHF
TRBJ1-5,TRBV3-1/TRBV3-2,TRBD1,TGTGCCAGCAGCCAAGACAGGGGGCGCGGTCAGCCCCAGCATTTT,CASSQDRGRGQPQHF
TRBJ2-3,TRBV19,TRBD2,TGTGCCAGTCGACCCCGGGGGGGTACGCAGTATTTT,CASRPRGGTQYF
TRBJ1-2,TRBV7-2,TRBD1,TGTGCCAGCAGCACCGGGACAGGGGCATGGTATGGCTACACCTTC,CASSTGTGAWYGYTF